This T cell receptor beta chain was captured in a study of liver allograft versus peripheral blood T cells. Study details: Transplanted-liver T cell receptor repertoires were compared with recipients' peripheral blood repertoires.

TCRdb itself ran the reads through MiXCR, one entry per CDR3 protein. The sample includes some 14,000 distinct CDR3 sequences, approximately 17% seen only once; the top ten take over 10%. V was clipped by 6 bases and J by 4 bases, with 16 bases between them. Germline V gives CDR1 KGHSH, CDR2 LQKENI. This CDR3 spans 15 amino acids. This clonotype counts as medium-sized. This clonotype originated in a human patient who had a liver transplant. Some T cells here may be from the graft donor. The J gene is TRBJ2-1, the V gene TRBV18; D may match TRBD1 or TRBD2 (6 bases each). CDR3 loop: CASSKNREAYNEQFF. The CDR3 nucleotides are TGTGCCAGCTCGAAGAACAGGGAGGCATACAATGAGCAGTTCTTC. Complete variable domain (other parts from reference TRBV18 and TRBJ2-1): NAGVMQNPRHLVRRRGQEARLRCSPMKGHSHVYWYRQLPEEGLKFMVYLQKENIIDESGMPKERFSAEFPKEGPSILRIQQVVRGDSAAYFCASSKNREAYNEQFFGPGTRLTVL.